The next 22 T cell receptor beta chains were all read from a single sample in a study of T cell changes during pregnancy in multiple sclerosis. Profiled with immunoSEQ multiplex PCR; TCRdb holds only in-frame clones, not every one. The table records 80,000 to 130,000 clones, 90% to 95% of them present only once. Specimen: peripheral blood, collected before pregnancy. The receptor source for this set is a female donor with multiple sclerosis, enrolled in a pregnancy study.

The V and J genes are TRBV9 and TRBJ1-4, with D possibly TRBD1 on 6 matching bases. CDR3 length: 15 amino acids. Germline CDR1 is SGDLS and CDR2 is YYNGEE. Trimming took off 4 bases at V and 4 bases at J, with 14 bases between the two ends. This CDR3 is CASSPQGTLNEKLFF. The CDR3 DNA reads TGTGCCAGCAGCCCCCAAGGGACACTTAATGAAAAACTGTTTTTT.

The rearrangement links TRBV19 to TRBJ2-7; the D gene is possibly TRBD2 (6 bases). The CDR3 is 16 residues long. Trimming left V 4 bases short and J 2 bases short, with 18 bases between. The germline V gene has CDR1 LNHDA and CDR2 SQIVND (reference sequence). The CDR3 sequence is CASSTVGSRGTYEQYF. DNA of the CDR3: TGTGCCAGTAGTACCGTCGGTTCGCGGGGAACCTACGAGCAGTACTTC.

The chain combines TRBV4-3 with TRBJ1-1; TRBD1 is a possible D gene (5 bases). Germline values: CDR1 LGHNA, CDR2 YSLEER. There are 15 residues in the CDR3. Trimming left V 3 bases short and J 4 bases short, with 15 bases between. The CDR3 spells CASSQLQGVRTEAFF. The CDR3 coding sequence is TGCGCCAGCAGCCAGTTGCAGGGCGTTCGCACTGAAGCTTTCTTT.

The chain carries TRBV7-9 and TRBJ2-5; D is undetermined. The CDR3 consists of 13 residues. CDR1 SEHNR and CDR2 FQNEAQ come from the germline V gene (reference sequence). V was cut by 5 bases and J by 5 bases, with 12 bases left in between. The CDR3 region is CASSPPRPETQYF. The DNA of the CDR3 is TGTGCCAGCAGCCCCCCCAGGCCGGAGACCCAGTACTTC. Filled out from reference TRBV7-9 and TRBJ2-5, the complete variable domain reads DTGVSQNPRHKITKRGQNVTFRCDPISEHNRLYWYRQTLGQGPEFLTYFQNEAQLEKSRLLSDRFSAERPKGSFSTLEIQRTEQGDSAMYLCASSPPRPETQYFGPGTRLLVL.

V usage is TRBV9 and J usage is TRBJ2-3; the match to TRBD2 covers 12 bases. The germline V gene has CDR1 SGDLS and CDR2 YYNGEE. There are 17 residues in the CDR3. The V and J ends lost 0 bases and 4 bases, in that order; junction bases with no gene match: 6. The CDR3 DNA sequence: TGTGCCAGCAGCGTAGAGGGGCTAGCGGGAGGGTCAGATACGCAGTATTTT. This translates into CASSVEGLAGGSDTQYF.

The chain joins TRBV2 to TRBJ1-2; tentative D call: TRBD1 (5 bases). CDR1 and CDR2 from the germline V gene are SNHLY and FYNNEI. Trimming removed 6 bases at V and 1 base at J, with 21 bases between. The length of the CDR3 is 17 residues. CDR3 DNA: TGTGCCAGCAGGCCACAGGAGAGAACTCGAAATAACTATGGCTACACCTTC. Translating gives CASRPQERTRNNYGYTF.

The chain links TRBV23-1 to TRBJ1-3; tentative D call: TRBD1 (5 bases). TRBV23-1 is an ORF for which the function is uncertain. This CDR3 spans 14 amino acids. Between the trimmed V and J ends, which lost 8 bases and 0 bases, there was a span of 11 bases. The CDR3 sequence is CASPGGDSGNTIYF. In DNA, the CDR3 is TGCGCCAGCCCTGGGGGGGACTCTGGAAACACCATATATTTT.

V and J are TRBV5-4 and TRBJ2-3; TRBD2 matches 8 bases. CDR3 length: 19 residues. Germline assignment: CDR1 SGHNT and CDR2 YYREEE (reference sequence). V trimming: 0 bases; J trimming: 1 base; junction bases outside the gene matches: 13. The CDR3: CASSLGAALADGGTDTQYF. DNA of the CDR3: TGTGCCAGCAGCTTGGGGGCGGCACTAGCGGACGGGGGCACAGATACGCAGTATTTT.

This clone was counted once. The J gene is TRBJ1-5, the V gene TRBV6-1; TRBD1 might be the D (5 bases). V lost 10 bases and J lost 4, with 11 bases in between. Germline CDR1 reads MNHNS; CDR2 reads SASEGT. This CDR3 contains 12 residues. CDR3 sequence: CATDSYNQPQHF. The CDR3 bases are TGTGCCACCGACAGTTATAATCAGCCCCAGCATTTT.

The genes are TRBV25-1 and TRBJ2-5; D possibly corresponds to TRBD1 (6 bases). The V end was cut by 5 bases, the J end by 2 bases, with 15 bases between. CDR1 MGHDK and CDR2 SYGVNS come from the germline V gene. This CDR3 contains 15 residues. CDR3 in DNA: TGTGCCAGCAGTAATCCGGACAGAAGGCAAGAGACCCAGTACTTC. Translated: CASSNPDRRQETQYF.

The chain couples TRBV6-1 to TRBJ1-1; the match to TRBD1 covers 7 bases. Germline-derived CDR1 and CDR2 are MNHNS and SASEGT. The CDR3 contains 15 residues. After removal of 3 bases from V and 4 bases from J, the junction contained 8 bases not matched to a gene. This CDR3 is CASSELRQGGTEAFF. DNA of the CDR3: TGTGCCAGCAGTGAGCTTCGACAGGGCGGCACTGAAGCTTTCTTT.

This rearrangement joins TRBV10-3 to TRBJ2-2; 12 bases align to TRBD2. This CDR3 region has 16 residues. Germline V lookup: CDR1 ENHRY, CDR2 SYGVKD. V gave up 10 bases and J gave up 6 bases; unmatched junction bases: 12. The CDR3 spells CATASTSGSSAGELFF. The CDR3 bases are TGTGCCACGGCTTCGACTAGCGGGAGTTCCGCCGGGGAGCTGTTTTTT.

This chain joins TRBV10-3 and TRBJ2-7; D might be TRBD2 (5 bases). Trimming removed 10 bases at V and 4 bases at J, with 17 bases between. The CDR3 is 13 amino acids. Germline V gene sequence: CDR1 ENHRY, CDR2 SYGVKD. CDR3 region: CASTAIPGYEQYF. The CDR3 nucleotides are TGTGCCAGCACAGCCATTCCGGGATACGAGCAGTACTTC.

The sample holds one count of this clone. The chain joins TRBV27 to TRBJ2-7; 8 bases fit TRBD1. Germline V gene data show CDR1 as MNHEY and CDR2 as SMNVEV (reference sequence). The CDR3 extends over 13 amino acids. J lost 6 bases, V lost 6 bases, and 7 bases had no gene match. The CDR3 coding sequence is TGTGCCAGCAGGCCAAGACAGGGGACCGAGCAGTACTTC. Protein: CASRPRQGTEQYF.

This clone has a handful of counts. This rearrangement joins TRBV27 to TRBJ1-5; 8 positions match TRBD1. This CDR3 contains 14 residues. Germline V gene data show CDR1 as MNHEY and CDR2 as SMNVEV (reference sequence). V lost 9 bases, J lost 4 bases, and 8 bases stayed unmatched. The CDR3 nucleotides are TGTGCCAGTGGCCTCGACAGGGGTAATCAGCCCCAGCATTTT. The encoded protein is CASGLDRGNQPQHF.

The genes are TRBV7-2 and TRBJ2-7; 7 bases match TRBD2. V shed 1 base, J shed 4 bases, and the junction held 7 bases outside the gene matches. The CDR3 is 15 amino acids. The V gene's germline CDR1 is SGHTA and CDR2 FQGNSA. The CDR3 loop is CASSLELGAGYEQYF. CDR3 sequence (DNA): TGTGCCAGCAGCTTAGAATTGGGAGCGGGGTACGAGCAGTACTTC.

This clone was observed once. The gene calls are TRBV20-1 and TRBJ2-5; D is ambiguous. Germline V gives CDR1 DFQATT, CDR2 SNEGSKA (reference sequence). The CDR3 totals 11 residues. Trimming stripped 3 bases from V and 4 bases from J, with 6 bases between. In DNA, the CDR3 is TGCAGTGCTAGTTTCGGAGAGACCCAGTACTTC. Encoded protein: CSASFGETQYF.

The chain recombines TRBV11-2 with TRBJ2-7; 9 bases agree with TRBD1. The J segment lost 0 bases and the V segment lost 10 bases, leaving 7 bases of the junction unmatched. The CDR3 has 14 residues. Germline assignment: CDR1 SGHAT and CDR2 FQNNGV. The CDR3 loop reads CAMPSGQGSYEQYF. The DNA of the CDR3 is TGTGCCATGCCCTCGGGACAGGGCTCCTACGAGCAGTACTTC.

This clone has a handful of counts. V gene TRBV4-1 combines with J gene TRBJ2-3, with 7 bases identical to TRBD1. Germline lookup yields CDR1 MGHRA and CDR2 YSYEKL. This CDR3 region has 15 residues. Trimming cost V 0 bases and J 4 bases; bases outside gene matches: 4. The CDR3: CASSQDRQGADTQYF. The CDR3 bases are TGCGCCAGCAGCCAAGATCGACAGGGTGCAGATACGCAGTATTTT.

The V gene is TRBV5-6, the J gene TRBJ1-1; 8 bases agree with TRBD1. The ends lost 2 bases at V and 4 bases at J; junction bases unmatched: 4. Germline CDR1 and CDR2: SGHDT and YYEEEE. The CDR3 loop spans 14 amino acids. CDR3 in amino acids: CASSLLTGGTEAFF. DNA for the CDR3: TGTGCCAGCAGCTTACTCACAGGGGGCACTGAAGCTTTCTTT.

V and J are TRBV2 and TRBJ1-2; a weak D match, TRBD1 (5 bases). The V and J ends lost 6 bases and 4 bases respectively, with 12 bases between them. The CDR3 totals 13 residues. CDR1 and CDR2 from the germline V gene are SNHLY and FYNNEI. The CDR3 nucleotides are TGTGCCAGCAGCCGTGGACACTCCTATGGCTACACCTTC. As protein: CASSRGHSYGYTF.

The chain joins TRBV7-6 to TRBJ2-1; weak D call: TRBD2 (5 bases). The germline gives CDR1 SGHVS, CDR2 FNYEAQ. Trimming removed 5 bases at V and 6 bases at J, with 23 bases between. This CDR3 spans 17 amino acids. The chain's CDR3 is CASSHSRVGSKGNEQFF. CDR3 bases: TGTGCCAGCAGCCATTCGCGGGTAGGCTCAAAGGGCAATGAGCAGTTCTTC.